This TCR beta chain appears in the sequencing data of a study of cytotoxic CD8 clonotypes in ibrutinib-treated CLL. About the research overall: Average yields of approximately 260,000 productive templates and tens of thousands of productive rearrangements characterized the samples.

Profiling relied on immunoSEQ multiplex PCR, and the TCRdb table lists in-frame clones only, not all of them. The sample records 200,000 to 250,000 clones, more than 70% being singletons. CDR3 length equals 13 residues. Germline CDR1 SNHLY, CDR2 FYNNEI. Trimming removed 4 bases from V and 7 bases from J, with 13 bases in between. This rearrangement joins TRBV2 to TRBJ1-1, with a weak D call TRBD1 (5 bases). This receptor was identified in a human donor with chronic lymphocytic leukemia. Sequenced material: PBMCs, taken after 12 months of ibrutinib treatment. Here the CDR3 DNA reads TGTGCCAGCAGTGGAGGAGGGGAGGTTGAAGCTTTCTTT. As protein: CASSGGGEVEAFF.